This T cell receptor (beta chain) was profiled in a study of shared clonotypes between healthy human individuals. The study's findings and limits: Exclusively blood specimens were collected; tissue repertoires likely differ. Sequencing depth was expected to affect clonotype sharing among donors.

A CD45RA+ naive subset and a CD45RA-negative memory subset were split from CD4+ cells. V was shortened by 1 base and J by 2 bases, with 20 bases between the two germline ends. Germline lookup yields CDR1 LGHNA and CDR2 YNFKEQ. The length of the CDR3 is 19 residues. A remark on this clone: The antigen remains undetermined.

Each replicate PCR on the sorted subsets used approximately 180 ng DNA (roughly 30,000 T cell genomes). The data were produced by immunoSEQ multiplex PCR, yet TCRdb's version contains in-frame clones alone and is incomplete. The sample has about 1.5 million clones; roughly 96% are singletons. This chain joins TRBV4-2 and TRBJ1-4; possibly TRBD1 for D (5 bases). Sequencing was performed on naive CD4+ T cells sorted from blood. Stated subset: CD45RA+ positively selected. The TCR comes from a man aged 25 to 40 in good health. CDR3 sequence (DNA): TGTGCCAGCAGCCAAGCCATGGGGGGGAGTACCTCTACTAATGAAAAACTGTTTTTT. Its translation: CASSQAMGGSTSTNEKLFF.